The 5 T cell receptor beta chains in this list originate from one sample, sequenced in a study of blood T cell repertoires in COVID-19. Generated by immunoSEQ multiplex PCR, the TCRdb table keeps only in-frame clones and is missing some. The sample contains more than 300,000 clones, about 90% of which appear only once. Material for sequencing was peripheral blood. All receptors derive from a woman aged 18-29 years who had recovered from COVID-19.

The V call is TRBV7-2, the J call TRBJ2-1, with D perhaps TRBD2 (5 bases). V was trimmed by 5 bases and J by 13 bases, leaving 21 bases between them. The CDR3 sequence is 14 residues long. Germline values: CDR1 SGHTA, CDR2 FQGNSA. The CDR3 sequence is CASSPTLWTAGQFF. CDR3 DNA: TGTGCCAGCAGCCCTACCCTCTGGACCGCGGGCCAGTTCTTC.

As for this clone: The same CDR3 is also encoded by other DNA sequences in this sample. The genes are TRBV19 and TRBJ1-1; 7 nucleotides align to TRBD1. J gave up 5 bases and V 3 bases, and 6 bases lay outside the gene matches. Germline V CDR1 and CDR2: LNHDA, SQIVND (reference sequence). The CDR3 extends over 14 amino acids. The CDR3 DNA is TGTGCCAGTAGTATGAGGGGGCAACGTACTGAAGCTTTCTTT. It yields the protein CASSMRGQRTEAFF.

This clone was seen a single time. The genes are TRBV30 and TRBJ1-1; D is possibly TRBD1 (5 bases). V was pared by 0 bases and J by 0 bases, with 11 bases between. This CDR3 comprises 15 residues. Germline V gene sequence: CDR1 GTSNPN, CDR2 SVGIG (reference sequence). The CDR3 is CAWSVRGALNTEAFF. The CDR3 coding sequence is TGTGCCTGGAGTGTAAGGGGCGCCTTGAACACTGAAGCTTTCTTT.

CDR3: CASSVRGGPTGELFF. Here the CDR3 DNA reads TGTGCCAGCAGCGTAAGGGGGGGTCCAACCGGGGAGCTGTTTTTT. The gene calls are TRBV27 and TRBJ2-2, with a weak D call TRBD2 (7 bases). CDR1 MNHEY and CDR2 SMNVEV come from the germline V gene (reference sequence). This CDR3 has 15 residues. V lost 6 bases and J lost 5, with 16 bases in between.

For the CDR3, the DNA is TGTGCCTGGAGAAGAGCCGGGGGATTCCTAAAGAGCTCCTACAATGAGCAGTTCTTC. This gives the protein CAWRRAGGFLKSSYNEQFF. The V call is TRBV30, the J call TRBJ2-1; TRBD2 is a possible D gene (6 bases). Germline V gene lookup returns CDR1 GTSNPN and CDR2 SVGIG (reference sequence). Trimming shortened V by 3 bases and J by 0 bases, and 24 bases separated the two germline ends. The length of the CDR3 is 19 residues.